This T cell receptor beta chain was captured by sequencing in a study of naive and memory T cell subsets. Study-wide points: TCR counts from RNA may reflect activation-linked expression changes.

About this clonotype: Its antigen is unknown.

From germline, CDR1 is DFQATT and CDR2 SNEGSKA (reference sequence). The V segment lost 3 bases and the J segment 10 bases; nucleotides outside the gene matches: 15. The CDR3 contains 15 residues. The beta constant-region primer was an equimolar mix of two oligonucleotides covering TRBC1 and TRBC2. Four rounds of PCR amplified the ligated cDNA using nested alpha and beta constant-region primers plus SP2. TCRdb reprocessed the UMI-ligation and nested PCR reads with MiXCR, giving one entry per CDR3 protein. The sample has 100,000 to 150,000 distinct CDR3 sequences; 36% are singletons. Four subsets defined by CD45RA and CD27 were sorted after CD3, CD4, CD8 and live/dead staining.

The TCR comes from a human donor in good health. Specimen: central memory CD4+ T cells from blood. The chain joins TRBV20-1 to TRBJ2-1, with 7 nucleotides matching TRBD2. The CDR3 region has the DNA TGCAGTGCTAGGGTTAAGGCGGGAGCGAAAGGAGAGCAGTTCTTC. Translated, it gives CSARVKAGAKGEQFF.